This TCR beta chain was sequenced in a study of regulatory T cells in long-lasting Graves disease. This clonotype was observed many times. The target antigen is unknown. Points from the study as a whole: Persistent Graves' patients showed reduced TCR diversity versus newly diagnosed patients. TRBV28 was favored in persistent disease, as were TRBJ1-2 and TRBJ2-5.

Unmatched junction bases numbered 3, after V lost 7 bases and J lost 2 bases. Germline loops: CDR1 SNHLY, CDR2 FYNNEI. This CDR3 is built from 15 residues. Time point meaning: persistent/refractory GD, antithyroid drugs over 5 years with positive TRAb. RNA from PBMCs was the source of the TCR library. TCR beta libraries were built with iRepertoire HTBI primers and Arm-PCR of CDR3 regions. Each CDR3 protein is one row after TCRdb ran MiXCR on the multiplex PCR reads. Of more than 350,000 distinct CDR3 sequences in the sample, 21% were seen once. The chain employs TRBV2 and TRBJ2-5, with 14 bases fitting TRBD2. The clonotype comes from a female donor with Graves disease. The input for sequencing was peripheral blood mononuclear cells (PBMCs), taken when the disease was refractory, from a patient treated with antithyroid drugs. The CDR3 protein is CASTGLAGVQETQYF. DNA for the CDR3: TGTGCCAGCACGGGACTAGCGGGAGTACAAGAGACCCAGTACTTC.